This T cell receptor beta chain was retrieved from a study of regulatory T cells in long-lasting Graves disease. Across the study: Over-5-year antithyroid drug use with positive TSH receptor antibodies defined persistent Graves' disease in the study.

The table lists this clonotype with many counts. Its antigen is currently unknown. Study-wide results and limits: The study found persistent patients shared more public clonotypes (more than 2,500) than new patients (around 1,000).

Time point described: persistent/refractory GD, antithyroid drugs over 5 years with positive TRAb. Generation of the TCR library employed RNA extracted from PBMCs. It was by American Thyroid Association guidelines that Graves' disease was diagnosed. Trimming at V came to 6 bases and at J to 7 bases, leaving 3 bases not matched to a gene. The germline gives CDR1 SEHNR, CDR2 FQNEAQ (reference sequence). The CDR3 extends over 15 amino acids. Libraries of TCR beta came from iRepertoire HTBI primers plus Arm-PCR of CDR3 regions. As processed by the authors: From all samples, identification returned 14 TRBJ and approximately 63 TRBV segments. TCRdb itself ran the multiplex PCR reads through MiXCR, one entry per CDR3 protein. The V and J calls here are based on TCRdb, not the publication. The data hold 400,000 to 500,000 distinct CDR3 sequences, with 20% to 25% observed a single time.

This sequence was found in a female donor with Graves disease. This chain joins TRBV7-9 and TRBJ2-2, with 15 bases that match TRBD2. Specimen: peripheral blood mononuclear cells (PBMCs), collected when the disease was refractory, from a patient treated with antithyroid drugs. The CDR3 loop reads CASRGLAGGFGELFF. The CDR3 DNA is TGTGCCAGCAGGGGACTAGCGGGAGGATTCGGGGAGCTGTTTTTT.